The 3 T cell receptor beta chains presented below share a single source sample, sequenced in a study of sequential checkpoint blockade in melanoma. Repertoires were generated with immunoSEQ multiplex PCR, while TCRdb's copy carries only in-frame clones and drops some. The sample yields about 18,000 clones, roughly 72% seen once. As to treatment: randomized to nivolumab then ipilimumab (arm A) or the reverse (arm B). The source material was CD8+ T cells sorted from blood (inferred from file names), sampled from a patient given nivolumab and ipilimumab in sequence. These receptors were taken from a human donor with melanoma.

The CDR3 DNA sequence: TGCGCCAGCAGTGAGTCCCTCCACAGGGGAAGTGGGGATGGCTACACCTTC. Protein sequence: CASSESLHRGSGDGYTF. The genes are TRBV10-1 and TRBJ1-2; 7 bases are shared with TRBD1. The CDR3 covers 17 residues. CDR1 is WNHNN and CDR2 is SYGVQD in the germline V gene (reference sequence). Trimming removed 0 bases from V and 6 bases from J; junction bases left unmatched: 13.

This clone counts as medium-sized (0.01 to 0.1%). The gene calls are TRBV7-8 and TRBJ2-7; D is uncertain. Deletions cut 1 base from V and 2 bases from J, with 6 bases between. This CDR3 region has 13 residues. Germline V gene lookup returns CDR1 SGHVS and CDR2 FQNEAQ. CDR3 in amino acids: CASSLDTAYEQYF. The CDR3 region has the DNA TGTGCCAGCAGCTTAGACACAGCCTACGAGCAGTACTTC.

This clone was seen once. CDR3 region: CATSRVKGSGANVLTF. DNA for the CDR3: TGTGCCACCAGCAGAGTAAAGGGGTCAGGGGCCAACGTCCTGACTTTC. The chain employs TRBV15 and TRBJ2-6, with a tentative D call TRBD1 (5 bases). The V end lost 1 base, the J end lost 4 bases, and 11 bases lay between the germline ends. Germline V lookup: CDR1 LNHNV, CDR2 YYDKDF (reference sequence). The CDR3 extends over 16 amino acids. The full variable domain, in which reference TRBV15 and TRBJ2-6 provide the parts outside the CDR3, is DAMVIQNPRYQVTQFGKPVTLSCSQTLNHNVMYWYQQKSSQAPKLLFHYYDKDFNNEADTPDNFQSRRPNTSFCFLDIRSPGLGDTAMYLCATSRVKGSGANVLTFGAGSRLTVL.